The T cell receptor beta chain described here comes from a study of CD8+ T cells in alopecia areata. V shed 5 bases and J 6 bases; nucleotides not matched to a gene: 7. Germline assignment: CDR1 SGHTA and CDR2 FQGNSA. The CDR3 sequence is 14 residues long. As for this clone: The antigen remains undetermined.

cDNA prepared by RNA extraction and subsequent reverse transcription served as the template for sequencing. Profiled with immunoSEQ multiplex PCR; TCRdb holds only in-frame clones, not every one. Of about 210,000 clones in the sample, 64% were seen once. Treatment noted: oral pan-JAK inhibitor, 5-10 mg twice daily. Study findings and constraints: Just one nonresponder means the tie between baseline CD8+ expansion and response stays uncertain. Expanded CD8+ clones among the top 100, and scalp clonality, were significantly decreased by tofacitinib. Persistence of many expanded lesional clones was seen in scalp and blood during tofacitinib.

The sample here was CD4+ T cells sorted from blood, taken at week 4, from a patient treated with tofacitinib. The J gene is TRBJ1-2, the V gene TRBV7-2; 9 bases match TRBD1. The clonotype originates from a human donor with alopecia areata. In DNA, the CDR3 is TGTGCCAGCAGCCCATCCGGGACAGGGAATGGCTACACCTTC. Translating it yields CASSPSGTGNGYTF.